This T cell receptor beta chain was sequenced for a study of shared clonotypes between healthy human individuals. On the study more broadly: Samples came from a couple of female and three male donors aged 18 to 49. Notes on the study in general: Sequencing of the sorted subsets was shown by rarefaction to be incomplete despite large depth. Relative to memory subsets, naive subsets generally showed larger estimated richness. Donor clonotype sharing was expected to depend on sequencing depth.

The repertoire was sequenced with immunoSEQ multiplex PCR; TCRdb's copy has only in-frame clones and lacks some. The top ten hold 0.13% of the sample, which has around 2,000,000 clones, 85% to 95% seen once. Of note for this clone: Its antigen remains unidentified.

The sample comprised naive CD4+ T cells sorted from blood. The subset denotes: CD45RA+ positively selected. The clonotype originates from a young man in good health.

Here the CDR3 DNA reads TGCAGCGTTCTGCAGAGTGAAGCTTTCTTT. This codes for CSVLQSEAFF. The genes are TRBV29-1 and TRBJ1-1; D is unresolved. CDR1 SQVTM and CDR2 ANQGSEA come from the germline V gene. Trimming left V 5 bases short and J 7 bases short, with 8 bases between. The CDR3 contains 10 residues.